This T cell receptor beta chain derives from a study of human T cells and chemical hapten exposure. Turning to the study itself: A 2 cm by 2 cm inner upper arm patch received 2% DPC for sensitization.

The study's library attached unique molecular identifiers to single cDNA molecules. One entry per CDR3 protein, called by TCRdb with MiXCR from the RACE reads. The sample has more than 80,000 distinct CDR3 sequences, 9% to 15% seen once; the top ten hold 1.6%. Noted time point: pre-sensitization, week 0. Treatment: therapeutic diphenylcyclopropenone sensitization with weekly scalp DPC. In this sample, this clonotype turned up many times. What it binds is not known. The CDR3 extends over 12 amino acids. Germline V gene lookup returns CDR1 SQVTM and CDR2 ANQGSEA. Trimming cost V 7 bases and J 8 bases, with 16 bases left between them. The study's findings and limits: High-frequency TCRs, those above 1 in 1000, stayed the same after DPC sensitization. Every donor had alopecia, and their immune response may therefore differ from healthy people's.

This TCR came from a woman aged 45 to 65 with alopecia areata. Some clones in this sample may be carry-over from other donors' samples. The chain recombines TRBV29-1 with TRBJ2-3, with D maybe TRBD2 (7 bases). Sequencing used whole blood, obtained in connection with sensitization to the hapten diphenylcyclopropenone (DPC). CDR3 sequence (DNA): TGCAGCGGACAGGCGGGGGCTGGTACGCAGTATTTT. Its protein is CSGQAGAGTQYF.